The source of this T cell receptor beta chain is a study of OX40 agonist ivuxolimab in advanced cancers. Study observations and caveats: Low normalized T-cell clonal expansion also characterized some of the nonresponders.

Some clones are missing from TCRdb's copy, which holds only in-frame ones; the method was immunoSEQ multiplex PCR. The data contain fewer than 90,000 clones, less than 90% of them seen just once; the ten biggest clones take up under 3.5%. As concerns this clone: Antigen: not known.

The clonotype originates from an adult with an advanced solid tumor such as melanoma, head and neck, liver or kidney cancer. The sequenced sample was CD4+ or CD8+ T cells sorted from blood, obtained in a trial of the OX40 agonist ivuxolimab.

The CDR3 DNA is TGTGCCAGCAGCCGGAGGAGCGAGCAGTACTTC. Encoded protein: CASSRRSEQYF. The rearrangement joins TRBV11-3 to TRBJ2-7, with D perhaps TRBD2 (5 bases). This CDR3 spans 11 amino acids. Looked up from germline, CDR1 is SGHNT and CDR2 is YENEEA. The V gene lost 5 bases and the J gene lost 6 bases, with 8 bases spanning the gap.